These T cell receptor beta chains were read from a single sample in a study of cytotoxic CD8 clonotypes in ibrutinib-treated CLL. TCRdb's copy holds only in-frame clones and misses some; the assay was immunoSEQ multiplex PCR. This table has over 120,000 clones, 76% appearing once. The sequences come from PBMCs, collected after 24 months of ibrutinib treatment. These receptors were collected from a human donor with chronic lymphocytic leukemia. Both conserved end residues are part of each CDR3. D genes are given only for firm matches. Rows may omit the clone size; those that give it use once, few, many or a size class.

D: TRBD1; V: TRBV5-1; J: TRBJ1-5; size: -; DNA: TGCGCCAGCAGCTTGGAGGGACAGGCCCAGCCCCAGCATTTT; CDR3: CASSLEGQAQPQHF
D: -; V: TRBV10-3; J: TRBJ1-1; size: -; DNA: TGTGCCATCAGTGAGACGGGGGCGGACACTGAAGCTTTCTTT; CDR3: CAISETGADTEAFF
D: -; V: TRBV30; J: TRBJ2-1; size: -; DNA: TGTGCCTGGAGTGAGGGGGGGGACTACAATGAGCAGTTCTTC; CDR3: CAWSEGGDYNEQFF
D: -; V: TRBV28; J: TRBJ2-2; size: few; DNA: TGTGCCAGCAGTTCCCCTAGTGTTCCCGGGGAGCTGTTTTTT; CDR3: CASSSPSVPGELFF
D: -; V: TRBV30; J: TRBJ2-3; size: -; DNA: TGTGCCTGGAGATGGGGGGCGGATACGCAGTATTTT; CDR3: CAWRWGADTQYF
D: -; V: TRBV10-3; J: TRBJ2-1; size: many; DNA: TGTGCCATCAGAGGACTTAATGAGCAGTTCTTC; CDR3: CAIRGLNEQFF
D: -; V: TRBV18; J: TRBJ1-2; size: -; DNA: TGTGCCAGCTCACCACCTTCCCAGGAGGGGGGCGGCTACACCTTC; CDR3: CASSPPSQEGGGYTF
D: TRBD1; V: TRBV7-2; J: TRBJ1-5; size: -; DNA: TGTGCCAGCAGCCGGACAGGGGTTAGCAATCAGCCCCAGCATTTT; CDR3: CASSRTGVSNQPQHF
D: -; V: TRBV5-6; J: TRBJ2-7; size: once; DNA: TGTGCCAGCAGCTCTACAGGGCCCCACGAGCAGTACTTC; CDR3: CASSSTGPHEQYF
D: TRBD1; V: TRBV19; J: TRBJ1-3; size: -; DNA: TGTGCCAGTAGTAGGGGACAGCTCGGAAACACCATATATTTT; CDR3: CASSRGQLGNTIYF
D: -; V: TRBV5-1; J: TRBJ1-1; size: many; DNA: TGCGCCAGCAGCTCGGACACTGAAGCTTTCTTT; CDR3: CASSSDTEAFF
D: TRBD2; V: TRBV28; J: TRBJ2-7; size: -; DNA: TGTGCCAGCAGTGCCACTAGCGGGAGGGCCCTAGGGGAGCAGTACTTC; CDR3: CASSATSGRALGEQYF
D: -; V: TRBV30; J: TRBJ1-4; size: -; DNA: TGTGCCTGGAGTGTTCCGGGGTTCGGTGAAAAACTGTTTTTT; CDR3: CAWSVPGFGEKLFF
D: -; V: TRBV6-5; J: TRBJ2-2; size: -; DNA: TGTGCCAGCAGTTACTGGTCGCAGCGGGAGCTGTTTTTT; CDR3: CASSYWSQRELFF
D: -; V: TRBV5-6; J: TRBJ2-5; size: -; DNA: TGTGCCAGCAGCTTGGTTCGCAGGAGGGGGGAGACCCAGTACTTC; CDR3: CASSLVRRRGETQYF
D: -; V: TRBV7-9; J: TRBJ2-2; size: few; DNA: TGTGCCAGCAGCACACGAGGTTTGGCAGGCAGTTCCGGGGAGCTGTTTTTT; CDR3: CASSTRGLAGSSGELFF
D: -; V: TRBV5-1; J: TRBJ2-2; size: -; DNA: TGCGCCAGCAGCTGGGGGACCGGGGCCGGGGAGCTGTTTTTT; CDR3: CASSWGTGAGELFF
D: -; V: TRBV28; J: TRBJ2-1; size: -; DNA: TGTGCCAGCAGTTTATCGGGCCTGCCCGGATATGAGCAGTTCTTC; CDR3: CASSLSGLPGYEQFF
D: -; V: TRBV28; J: TRBJ1-3; size: -; DNA: TGTGCCAGCAGTTTATACCTCCCGGGCCAACCAAACCCTGGAAACACCATATATTTT; CDR3: CASSLYLPGQPNPGNTIYF
D: -; V: TRBV15; J: TRBJ1-2; size: -; DNA: TGTGCCACCAGCAGAGTGAAGTTGGGTAACTATGGCTACACCTTC; CDR3: CATSRVKLGNYGYTF
D: -; V: TRBV2; J: TRBJ1-5; size: -; DNA: TGTGCCAGCCACGGGGGAGTTGGATTTCCCCAGCATTTT; CDR3: CASHGGVGFPQHF
D: -; V: TRBV18; J: TRBJ2-7; size: -; DNA: TGTGCCAGCTCACCTAGAAGGGGGGGGTCCTACGAGCAGTACTTC; CDR3: CASSPRRGGSYEQYF
D: -; V: TRBV6-5; J: TRBJ2-3; size: -; DNA: TGTGCCAGCACCAAACCTAGCACAGATACGCAGTATTTT; CDR3: CASTKPSTDTQYF
D: -; V: TRBV28; J: TRBJ1-1; size: once; DNA: TGTGCCAGCAGTCCGGGGCGGGCTTGGGCTTTCTTT; CDR3: CASSPGRAWAFF
D: -; V: TRBV5-4; J: TRBJ1-2; size: -; DNA: TGTGCCAGCAGCTTGGAGGGTGGGCACTATGGCTACACCTTC; CDR3: CASSLEGGHYGYTF
D: -; V: TRBV28; J: TRBJ1-5; size: -; DNA: TGTGCCAGCAGTTTTTTGGGTCAGCCCCAGCATTTT; CDR3: CASSFLGQPQHF
D: -; V: TRBV11-2; J: TRBJ2-7; size: -; DNA: TGTGCCAGCAGCCTTACCCCTTACGAGCAGTACTTC; CDR3: CASSLTPYEQYF
D: -; V: TRBV5-1; J: TRBJ1-4; size: -; DNA: TGCGCCAGCAGCCCCGACAGCAAAACTGAAAAACTGTTTTTT; CDR3: CASSPDSKTEKLFF
D: TRBD1; V: TRBV7-2; J: TRBJ2-1; size: -; DNA: TGTGCCAGCAGCACAGGGGGCTCCCCTTACAATGAGCAGTTCTTC; CDR3: CASSTGGSPYNEQFF
D: -; V: TRBV7-9; J: TRBJ2-3; size: few; DNA: TGTGCCAGCAGCTTAGTGTTGGACCCCAGCACAGATACGCAGTATTTT; CDR3: CASSLVLDPSTDTQYF
D: -; V: TRBV28; J: TRBJ1-1; size: few; DNA: TGTGCCAGCACTCCCGGATCCTGGAACACTGAAGCTTTCTTT; CDR3: CASTPGSWNTEAFF
D: TRBD2; V: TRBV7-3; J: TRBJ2-3; size: -; DNA: TGTGCCAGCAGCTTAGTTCCCAGCGGGATAACAGATACGCAGTATTTT; CDR3: CASSLVPSGITDTQYF
D: TRBD2; V: TRBV18; J: TRBJ2-3; size: -; DNA: TGTGCCAGCTCACCACCGGGCCTAGCGGTAAGCACAGATACGCAGTATTTT; CDR3: CASSPPGLAVSTDTQYF
D: -; V: TRBV5-1; J: TRBJ1-5; size: once; DNA: TGCGCCAGCAGCTGGGACGAGAATCAGCCCCAGCATTTT; CDR3: CASSWDENQPQHF
D: -; V: TRBV7-3; J: TRBJ1-2; size: few; DNA: TGTGCCAGCAGCCCTACCGGGGGGGGCTATGGCTACACCTTC; CDR3: CASSPTGGGYGYTF
D: -; V: TRBV6-1; J: TRBJ2-7; size: once; DNA: TGTGCCAGCACCCAGGGTCGGGGGGCCGGGTACTTC; CDR3: CASTQGRGAGYF
D: -; V: TRBV10-3; J: TRBJ2-5; size: -; DNA: TGTGCCATCAGTGAGTCGGTCAGGGGGGTCCTGGAGACCCAGTACTTC; CDR3: CAISESVRGVLETQYF
D: -; V: TRBV30; J: TRBJ2-7; size: few; DNA: TGTGCCTGGAGTGGCCAATACGAGCAGTACTTC; CDR3: CAWSGQYEQYF
D: -; V: TRBV30; J: TRBJ1-4; size: -; DNA: TGTGCCTGGAGTGTATTGGGGCAGCCGAAACTGTTTTTT; CDR3: CAWSVLGQPKLFF